There are a few counts of the clone carrying this T cell receptor (beta chain). cDNA serving as the sequencing template came from extracted, reverse transcribed RNA. Measured with immunoSEQ multiplex PCR; TCRdb has only the in-frame clones, and not every one. The data show around 170,000 clones, around 51% seen once. The data originate from a study of CD8+ T cells in alopecia areata. The CDR3 spans 14 residues. The V end lost 2 bases, the J end lost 8 bases, and 16 bases lay between the germline ends. Germline CDR1 SGHRS, CDR2 YFSETQ. The treatment is: oral pan-JAK inhibitor, 5-10 mg twice daily. The TCR originated in a human donor with alopecia areata. The V call is TRBV5-1, the J call TRBJ1-2, with D unresolved. This material consisted of CD8+ T cells sorted from blood, taken around week 54, from a patient treated with tofacitinib. This chain's CDR3 is CASSFGSSMFGYTF. The CDR3 DNA follows: TGCGCCAGCAGCTTTGGATCCTCTATGTTCGGCTACACCTTC.